These 32 T cell receptor beta chains came from one sample sequenced in a study of blood T cell repertoires in COVID-19. Method: immunoSEQ multiplex PCR; TCRdb's copy keeps in-frame clones and lacks some. Of about 140,000 clones listed, 65% to 80% are singletons. The material sequenced was peripheral blood. The receptors here all came from a man in his 60s with acute or convalescent COVID-19.

This clone was seen a handful of times. CDR3 amino acids: CASSLTSGSRGEQYF. As DNA, the CDR3 is TGTGCCAGCAGTCTGACTAGCGGGAGCCGGGGCGAGCAGTACTTC. V gene TRBV28 combines with J gene TRBJ2-7, with 12 bases identical to TRBD2. The germline CDR1 and CDR2 sequences are MDHEN and SYDVKM. Trimming removed 5 bases from V and 6 bases from J; junction bases left unmatched: 8. The CDR3 totals 15 residues.

This rearrangement joins TRBV7-6 to TRBJ2-1; D unclear. Germline CDR1 is SGHVS and CDR2 is FNYEAQ. Trimming took off 5 bases at V and 5 bases at J, with 7 bases between the two ends. The CDR3 covers 12 residues. CDR3 amino acids: CASSPFDNEQFF. The DNA for the CDR3 is TGTGCCAGCAGCCCATTTGACAATGAGCAGTTCTTC. The full variable domain, its missing parts supplied by reference TRBV7-6 and TRBJ2-1, is GAGVSQSPRYKVTKRGQDVALRCDPISGHVSLYWYRQALGQGPEFLTYFNYEAQQDKSGLPNDRFSAERPEGSISTLTIQRTEQRDSAMYRCASSPFDNEQFFGPGTRLTVL.

The J gene is TRBJ1-4, the V gene TRBV5-8; 7 bases match TRBD1. Germline V lookup: CDR1 SGHTS, CDR2 YDEGEE. The CDR3 is made up of 15 amino acids. V shed 4 bases, J shed 2 bases, and the junction held 5 bases outside the gene matches. CDR3 protein: CASSIQGMTNEKLFF. The CDR3 DNA follows: TGTGCCAGCAGCATACAGGGGATGACTAATGAAAAACTGTTTTTT.

The rearrangement links TRBV7-9 to TRBJ2-7; 8 bases match TRBD2. The CDR3 spans 14 residues. V was clipped by 4 bases and J by 9 bases; unmatched bases: 11. CDR1 SEHNR and CDR2 FQNEAQ come from the germline V gene (reference sequence). CDR3 nucleotides: TGTGCCAGCAGCTCCACTGGCGGCCGGGAGGGGCAGTACTTC. Its protein product is CASSSTGGREGQYF. The entire variable domain, with the rest obtained from reference TRBV7-9 and TRBJ2-7, is as follows: DTGVSQNPRHKITKRGQNVTFRCDPISEHNRLYWYRQTLGQGPEFLTYFQNEAQLEKSRLLSDRFSAERPKGSFSTLEIQRTEQGDSAMYLCASSSTGGREGQYFGPGTRLTVT.

This clone was detected once. This chain joins TRBV19 and TRBJ2-7; 7 nucleotides match TRBD1. CDR1 is LNHDA, CDR2 SQIVND, per germline (reference sequence). The CDR3 consists of 15 residues. The V segment lost 5 bases and the J segment 7 bases; nucleotides outside the gene matches: 14. CDR3 nucleotide sequence: TGTGCCAGTAGTTTCAGGGACAGTACCCCCAGGGAGCAGTACTTC. Its protein product is CASSFRDSTPREQYF.

This chain connects TRBV5-4 to TRBJ2-1; the D gene is possibly TRBD2 (5 bases). The CDR3 loop spans 14 amino acids. Germline V gene data show CDR1 as SGHNT and CDR2 as YYREEE (reference sequence). V gave up 4 bases and J gave up 7 bases, with 15 bases separating them. CDR3 in DNA: TGTGCCAGCAGCCGGGTGGAGCGGCTAAATGAGCAGTTCTTC. It codes for CASSRVERLNEQFF.

This clone was seen only a few times. The rearrangement joins TRBV7-9 to TRBJ2-7, with 7 bases that match TRBD1. Germline V gene data show CDR1 as SEHNR and CDR2 as FQNEAQ (reference sequence). The CDR3 contains 17 residues. The V and J ends lost 0 bases and 5 bases, in that order; junction bases with no gene match: 13. The CDR3 bases are TGTGCCAGCAGCTTAGCCGAGGGTGAGACAGGGTGGAACGAGCAGTACTTC. Amino acid sequence: CASSLAEGETGWNEQYF.

CDR3 amino acids: CASSLRVLAGSNEQFF. DNA of the CDR3: TGTGCCAGCAGCTTAAGGGTCCTAGCGGGAAGCAATGAGCAGTTCTTC. The chain employs TRBV7-2 and TRBJ2-1; 9 nucleotides align to TRBD2. CDR1 SGHTA and CDR2 FQGNSA come from the germline V gene. V gave up 2 bases and J gave up 6 bases; unmatched junction bases: 8. CDR3 length: 16 amino acids. Complete variable domain (other parts from reference TRBV7-2 and TRBJ2-1): GAGVSQSPSNKVTEKGKDVELRCDPISGHTALYWYRQSLGQGLEFLIYFQGNSAPDKSGLPSDRFSAERTGGSVSTLTIQRTQQEDSAVYLCASSLRVLAGSNEQFFGPGTRLTVL.

This chain joins TRBV11-3 and TRBJ2-1; D uncertain. The CDR3 has 12 amino acids. Trimming stripped 3 bases from V and 9 bases from J, with 9 bases between. Looked up from germline, CDR1 is SGHNT and CDR2 is YENEEA. DNA of the CDR3: TGTGCCAGCAGCTTTACGGTCGGTGAGCAGTTCTTC. Its translation: CASSFTVGEQFF.

J is TRBJ2-2 and V is TRBV6-5; 8 bases agree with TRBD2. The CDR3 is made up of 15 amino acids. Germline V gives CDR1 MNHEY, CDR2 SVGAGI. Trimming cost V 6 bases and J 1 base; bases outside gene matches: 4. Here the CDR3 DNA reads TGTGCCAGCAGGGGGGCGGGGGGGAACACCGGGGAGCTGTTTTTT. Residues: CASRGAGGNTGELFF.

This sequence joins TRBV28 and TRBJ1-1; D gene uncertain. The V end lost 4 bases, the J end lost 4 bases, and 7 bases lay between the germline ends. The CDR3 covers 12 residues. Germline CDR1 MDHEN, CDR2 SYDVKM. The CDR3 DNA sequence: TGTGCCAGCAGTTCTCCCCTCACTGAAGCTTTCTTT. Residues: CASSSPLTEAFF.

This clone showed up just once. The chain is built from TRBV5-1 and TRBJ2-1, with D perhaps TRBD2 (5 bases). Trimming took off 0 bases at V and 6 bases at J, with 10 bases between the two ends. Germline V lookup: CDR1 SGHRS, CDR2 YFSETQ. The CDR3 is 14 amino acids. The CDR3 region is CASSLGYGVNEQFF. Written as DNA, the CDR3 is TGCGCCAGCAGCTTGGGTTACGGGGTCAATGAGCAGTTCTTC.

This chain uses TRBV23-1 with TRBJ2-4; 9 bases are shared with TRBD1. TRBV23-1 belongs to the ORF category, with a function that is uncertain. J gave up 2 bases and V 0 bases, and 11 bases lay outside the gene matches. The CDR3 has 19 residues. The CDR3 loop is CASSQSDTPGTGTKNIQYF. CDR3 nucleotide sequence: TGCGCCAGCAGTCAATCCGATACCCCCGGGACAGGGACCAAAAACATTCAGTACTTC.

The chain couples TRBV5-1 to TRBJ1-6, with 7 nucleotides matching TRBD1. The CDR3 length is 15 residues. Per the germline V gene, CDR1 is SGHRS and CDR2 is YFSETQ. Trimming cost V 5 bases and J 8 bases; bases outside gene matches: 10. CDR3 amino acids: CASSLVGGRDSPLHF. CDR3 sequence (DNA): TGCGCCAGCAGTCTGGTAGGGGGCAGGGATTCACCCCTCCACTTT.

The chain couples TRBV7-2 to TRBJ2-3; tentative D call: TRBD2 (5 bases). The CDR3 has 13 residues. From germline, CDR1 is SGHTA and CDR2 FQGNSA. V gave up 4 bases and J gave up 7 bases, with 12 bases separating them. The CDR3 nucleotides are TGTGCCAGCAGCTCCGGGTGGAGGAATACGCAGTATTTT. It translates to CASSSGWRNTQYF.

The chain joins TRBV4-1 to TRBJ2-7; 8 bases align to TRBD2. The CDR3 runs to 13 residues. With 4 bases clipped from V and 6 bases from J, the junction kept 5 bases outside the gene matches. Germline V lookup: CDR1 MGHRA, CDR2 YSYEKL. For the CDR3, the DNA is TGCGCCAGCAGCCTCCAGCGGGAGCGCGAGCAGTACTTC. This gives the protein CASSLQREREQYF.

The chain has TRBV18 and TRBJ2-1; D is possibly TRBD2 (5 bases). The CDR3 loop spans 15 amino acids. The germline CDR1 and CDR2 sequences are KGHSH and LQKENI. V lost 3 bases and J 0 bases, leaving 9 bases between the germline ends. The CDR3 reads CASSPEGYSYNEQFF. The CDR3 coding sequence is TGTGCCAGCTCACCCGAGGGTTACTCCTACAATGAGCAGTTCTTC.

The V and J genes are TRBV6-5 and TRBJ2-7; 8 positions match TRBD2. The V gene end was trimmed by 7 bases and the J gene end by 7 bases; junction bases not matched to a gene: 9. CDR1 is MNHEY and CDR2 is SVGAGI in the germline V gene. The CDR3 length is 13 residues. The CDR3 DNA is TGTGCCAGCACCACTAGCGGCCTGGGGGAGCAGTACTTC. Residues: CASTTSGLGEQYF.

V and J are TRBV28 and TRBJ2-7; TRBD2 matches 11 bases. V gave up 6 bases and J gave up 2 bases; unmatched junction bases: 6. The CDR3 runs to 15 residues. Germline CDR1 MDHEN, CDR2 SYDVKM. Here the CDR3 DNA reads TGTGCCAGCAGCCCCCCGGGACTAGCGGCCTACGAGCAGTACTTC. It specifies CASSPPGLAAYEQYF.

The chain employs TRBV2 and TRBJ2-7, with 8 bases matching TRBD1. The V and J ends lost 6 bases and 6 bases, in that order; junction bases with no gene match: 13. Germline CDR1 reads SNHLY; CDR2 reads FYNNEI. The CDR3 spans 15 residues. CDR3 coding DNA: TGTGCCAGCAGGTACAGGGGGAAGACAAGGCCCGAGCAGTACTTC. This translates into CASRYRGKTRPEQYF.

This rearrangement joins TRBV29-1 to TRBJ2-3, with D possibly matching TRBD2 (6 bases). The CDR3 is 13 residues long. The V end was cut by 6 bases, the J end by 0 bases, with 10 bases between. Germline-derived CDR1 and CDR2 are SQVTM and ANQGSEA. The CDR3 spells CSVNSGSTDTQYF. The CDR3 DNA is TGCAGCGTCAATAGCGGAAGCACAGATACGCAGTATTTT.

The chain combines TRBV30 with TRBJ1-5; D might be TRBD1 (5 bases). Between the trimmed V and J ends, which lost 0 bases and 5 bases, there was a span of 11 bases. Germline V gene data show CDR1 as GTSNPN and CDR2 as SVGIG (reference sequence). This CDR3 has 14 residues. The DNA of the CDR3 is TGTGCCTGGAGTGTACTTGGGGGGGATCAGCCCCAGCATTTT. It yields the protein CAWSVLGGDQPQHF.

The chain has TRBV29-1 and TRBJ2-5; 8 bases fit TRBD1. V gave up 4 bases and J gave up 5 bases; unmatched junction bases: 9. CDR1 SQVTM and CDR2 ANQGSEA come from the germline V gene. CDR3 length: 14 residues. The CDR3 loop is CSVVAGQGSETQYF. In DNA form, the CDR3 reads TGCAGCGTTGTCGCTGGACAGGGTTCCGAGACCCAGTACTTC.

This clone was picked up a small number of times. The chain uses TRBV6-7 and TRBJ1-4, with D tentatively TRBD1 (6 bases). TRBV6-7 is an ORF, and what it does is uncertain. V lost 2 bases, J lost 7 bases, and 17 bases lay in between. The CDR3 is made up of 16 amino acids. The CDR3 DNA sequence: TGTGCCAGCAGTTACCCCCCACAGGGACGAGGTGAAAAACTGTTTTTT. This encodes CASSYPPQGRGEKLFF.

The genes are TRBV19 and TRBJ2-2, with 8 bases that match TRBD1. This CDR3 has 16 amino acids. Losses at the gene ends were 4 bases for V and 4 bases for J; bases not matched to a gene: 8. In germline, CDR1 is LNHDA, CDR2 SQIVND (reference sequence). The DNA for the CDR3 is TGTGCCAGTAGTAGGACAGGGAGAGAGAGCACCGGGGAGCTGTTTTTT. Its translation is CASSRTGRESTGELFF. The entire variable domain, with the rest obtained from reference TRBV19 and TRBJ2-2, is as follows: DGGITQSPKYLFRKEGQNVTLSCEQNLNHDAMYWYRQDPGQGLRLIYYSQIVNDFQKGDIAEGYSVSREKKESFPLTVTSAQKNPTAFYLCASSRTGRESTGELFFGEGSRLTVL.

The chain employs TRBV6-1 and TRBJ1-5; D is uncertain. V lost 2 bases and J 4 bases, leaving 6 bases between the germline ends. Per the germline V gene, CDR1 is MNHNS and CDR2 is SASEGT. The CDR3 extends over 13 amino acids. CDR3 DNA: TGTGCCAGCAGTGAAACTGAGAATCAGCCCCAGCATTTT. Its protein is CASSETENQPQHF.

V is TRBV6-1 and J is TRBJ1-2, with D possibly being TRBD1 (6 bases). In germline, CDR1 is MNHNS, CDR2 SASEGT. The CDR3 length is 13 residues. V shed 3 bases and J shed 8 bases, with 13 bases lying between them. The CDR3 DNA reads TGTGCCAGCAGTGATTCGGGGGGCTGGGGCTACACCTTC. This encodes CASSDSGGWGYTF.

In its sample, this clone was seen many times. The V gene is TRBV28, the J gene TRBJ2-7; 7 bases are shared with TRBD1. Unmatched junction bases numbered 9, after V lost 7 bases and J lost 0 bases. The CDR3 consists of 15 residues. From germline, CDR1 is MDHEN and CDR2 SYDVKM. CDR3 in amino acids: CASKRPGQSSYEQYF. In nucleotides, the CDR3 is TGTGCCAGCAAAAGGCCGGGACAGAGCTCCTACGAGCAGTACTTC.

The gene calls are TRBV18 and TRBJ1-2; TRBD1 might be the D (6 bases). The CDR3 consists of 17 residues. The germline V and J ends were trimmed by 5 bases and 4 bases, with 23 bases remaining between them. Germline CDR1 and CDR2: KGHSH and LQKENI. The CDR3 protein is CASSSYAARDTFYGYTF. DNA of the CDR3: TGTGCCAGCTCATCATACGCCGCTCGGGACACCTTCTATGGCTACACCTTC.

The genes are TRBV4-1 and TRBJ1-2; D unresolved. The CDR3 extends over 14 amino acids. Trimming removed 3 bases from V and 7 bases from J, with 15 bases in between. From germline, CDR1 is MGHRA and CDR2 YSYEKL. CDR3 residues: CASSQTGLSGGYTF. CDR3 sequence (DNA): TGCGCCAGCAGCCAGACCGGGCTAAGCGGTGGCTACACCTTC.

The chain recombines TRBV6-2 or TRBV6-3 with TRBJ2-3; 9 bases agree with TRBD1. V lost 2 bases to trimming and J lost 2 bases; unmatched junction nucleotides: 2. The CDR3 sequence is 15 residues long. In germline, CDR1 is MNHEY, CDR2 SVGEGT. This CDR3 reads CASSYGTGPTDTQYF. Written as DNA, the CDR3 is TGTGCCAGCAGTTACGGGACAGGGCCCACAGATACGCAGTATTTT.

This clone was counted a few times. The chain uses TRBV7-6 and TRBJ1-3, with 8 bases aligning to TRBD1. Germline lookup yields CDR1 SGHVS and CDR2 FNYEAQ. The CDR3 is made up of 15 amino acids. The ends lost 3 bases at V and 2 bases at J; junction bases unmatched: 3. CDR3 sequence (DNA): TGTGCCAGCAGCTTGGAGACAGGGGCTGGAAACACCATATATTTT. Translated: CASSLETGAGNTIYF. The full variable domain, rest sourced from reference TRBV7-6 and TRBJ1-3, is GAGVSQSPRYKVTKRGQDVALRCDPISGHVSLYWYRQALGQGPEFLTYFNYEAQQDKSGLPNDRFSAERPEGSISTLTIQRTEQRDSAMYRCASSLETGAGNTIYFGEGSWLTVV.